A single T cell receptor beta chain is shown here with its context. What it recognizes is unknown. The sample belongs to a study of OX40 agonist ivuxolimab in advanced cancers. Study-wide results and limits: Both blood CD4+ and CD8+ T cells showed clonal growth by week 6 at 0.1 to 3.0 mg/kg.

CDR1 LNHNV and CDR2 YYDKDF come from the germline V gene (reference sequence). V lost 1 base, J lost 1 base, and 8 bases lay in between. The CDR3 covers 16 residues. Some clones are missing from TCRdb's copy, which holds only in-frame ones; the method was immunoSEQ multiplex PCR. This sample has around 31,000 clones, with approximately 91% found just once. The origin of this receptor is an adult with an advanced solid tumor such as melanoma, head and neck, liver or kidney cancer. This specimen was CD4+ or CD8+ T cells sorted from blood, taken in a trial of the OX40 agonist ivuxolimab. The chain has TRBV15 and TRBJ2-6; D perhaps matches TRBD1 (5 bases). The CDR3 spells CATSRATDSGANVLTF. The CDR3 region has the DNA TGTGCCACCAGCAGAGCGACAGATTCTGGGGCCAACGTCCTGACTTTC.